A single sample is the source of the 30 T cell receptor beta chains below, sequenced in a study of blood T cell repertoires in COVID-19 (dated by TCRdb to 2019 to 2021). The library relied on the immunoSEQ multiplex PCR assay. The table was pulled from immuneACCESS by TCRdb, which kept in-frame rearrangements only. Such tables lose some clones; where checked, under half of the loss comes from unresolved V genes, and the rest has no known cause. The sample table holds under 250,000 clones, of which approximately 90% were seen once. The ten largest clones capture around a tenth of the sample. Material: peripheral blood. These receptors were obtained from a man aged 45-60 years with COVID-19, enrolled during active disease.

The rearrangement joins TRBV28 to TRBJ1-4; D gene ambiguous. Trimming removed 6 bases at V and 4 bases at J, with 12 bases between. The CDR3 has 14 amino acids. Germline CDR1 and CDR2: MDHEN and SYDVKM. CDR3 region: CASSEQPSNEKLFF. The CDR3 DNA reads TGTGCCAGCAGCGAACAGCCGAGTAATGAAAAACTGTTTTTT. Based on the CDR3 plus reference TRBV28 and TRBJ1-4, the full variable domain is DVKVTQSSRYLVKRTGEKVFLECVQDMDHENMFWYRQDPGLGLRLIYFSYDVKMKEKGDIPEGYSVSREKKERFSLILESASTNQTSMYLCASSEQPSNEKLFFGSGTQLSVL.

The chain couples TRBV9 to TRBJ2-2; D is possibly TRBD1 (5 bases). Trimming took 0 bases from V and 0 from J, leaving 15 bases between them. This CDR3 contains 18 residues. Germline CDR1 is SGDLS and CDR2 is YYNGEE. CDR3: CASSVGSGQIANTGELFF. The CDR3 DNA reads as TGTGCCAGCAGCGTAGGTTCAGGGCAAATTGCGAACACCGGGGAGCTGTTTTTT. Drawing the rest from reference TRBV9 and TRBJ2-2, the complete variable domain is DSGVTQTPKHLITATGQRVTLRCSPRSGDLSVYWYQQSLDQGLQFLIQYYNGEERAKGNILERFSAQQFPDLHSELNLSSLELGDSALYFCASSVGSGQIANTGELFFGEGSRLTVL.

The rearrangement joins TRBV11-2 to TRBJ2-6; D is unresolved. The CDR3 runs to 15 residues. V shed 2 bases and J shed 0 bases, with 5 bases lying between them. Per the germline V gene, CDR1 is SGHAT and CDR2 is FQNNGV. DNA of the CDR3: TGTGCCAGCAGCTTAACACCCTCTGGGGCCAACGTCCTGACTTTC. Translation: CASSLTPSGANVLTF.

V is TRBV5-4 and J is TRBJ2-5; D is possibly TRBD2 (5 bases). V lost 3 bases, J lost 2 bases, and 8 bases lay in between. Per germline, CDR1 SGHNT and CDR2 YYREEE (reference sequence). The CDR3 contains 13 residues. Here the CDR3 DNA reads TGTGCCAGCAGCTCCCGAGGGCAAGAGACCCAGTACTTC. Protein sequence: CASSSRGQETQYF.

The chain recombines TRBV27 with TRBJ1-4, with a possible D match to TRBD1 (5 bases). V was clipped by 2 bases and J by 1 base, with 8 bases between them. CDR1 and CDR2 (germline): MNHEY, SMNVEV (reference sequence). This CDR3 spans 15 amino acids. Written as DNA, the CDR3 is TGTGCCAGCAGTTTACGGAGGGGAACTAATGAAAAACTGTTTTTT. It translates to CASSLRRGTNEKLFF. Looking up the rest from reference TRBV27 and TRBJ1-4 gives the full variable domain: EAQVTQNPRYLITVTGKKLTVTCSQNMNHEYMSWYRQDPGLGLRQIYYSMNVEVTDKGDVPEGYKVSRKEKRNFPLILESPSPNQTSLYFCASSLRRGTNEKLFFGSGTQLSVL.

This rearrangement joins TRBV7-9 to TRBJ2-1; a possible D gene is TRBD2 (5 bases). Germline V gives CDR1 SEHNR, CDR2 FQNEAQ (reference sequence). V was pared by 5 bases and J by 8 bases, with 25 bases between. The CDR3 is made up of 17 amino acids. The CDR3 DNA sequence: TGTGCCAGCAGCCGCTCTGGTGCGCCGGGATCAGGCGATGAGCAGTTCTTC. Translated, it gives CASSRSGAPGSGDEQFF. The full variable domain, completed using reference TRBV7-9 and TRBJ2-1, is DTGVSQNPRHKITKRGQNVTFRCDPISEHNRLYWYRQTLGQGPEFLTYFQNEAQLEKSRLLSDRFSAERPKGSFSTLEIQRTEQGDSAMYLCASSRSGAPGSGDEQFFGPGTRLTVL.

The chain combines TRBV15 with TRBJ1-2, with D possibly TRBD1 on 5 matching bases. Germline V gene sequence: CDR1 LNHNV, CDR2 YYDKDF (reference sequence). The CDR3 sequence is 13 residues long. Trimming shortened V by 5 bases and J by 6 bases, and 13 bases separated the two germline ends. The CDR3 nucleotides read TGTGCCACCAGCCTCCGGACATGGGATGGCTACACCTTC. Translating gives CATSLRTWDGYTF.

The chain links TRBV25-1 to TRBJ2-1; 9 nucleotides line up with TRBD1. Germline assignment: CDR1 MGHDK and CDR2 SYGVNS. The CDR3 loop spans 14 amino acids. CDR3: CASGQGSSYNEQFF. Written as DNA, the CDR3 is TGTGCATCCGGACAGGGGAGCTCCTACAATGAGCAGTTCTTC. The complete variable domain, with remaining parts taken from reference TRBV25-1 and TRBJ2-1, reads EADIYQTPRYLVIGTGKKITLECSQTMGHDKMYWYQQDPGMELHLIHYSYGVNSTEKGDLSSESTVSRIRTEHFPLTLESARPSHTSQYLCASGQGSSYNEQFFGPGTRLTVL.

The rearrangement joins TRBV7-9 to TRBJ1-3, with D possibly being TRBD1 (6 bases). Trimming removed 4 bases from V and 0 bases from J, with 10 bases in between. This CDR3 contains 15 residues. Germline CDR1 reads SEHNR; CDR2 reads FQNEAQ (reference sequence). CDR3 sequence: CASSSPQGSGNTIYF. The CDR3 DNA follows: TGTGCCAGCAGCTCCCCACAGGGCTCTGGAAACACCATATATTTT.

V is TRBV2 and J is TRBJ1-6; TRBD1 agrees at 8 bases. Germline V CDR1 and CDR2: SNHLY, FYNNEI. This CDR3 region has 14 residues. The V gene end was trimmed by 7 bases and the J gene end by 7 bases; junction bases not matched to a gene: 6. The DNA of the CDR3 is TGTGCCAGCAAGCAGGGGGCCGGGAATTCACCCCTCCACTTT. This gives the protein CASKQGAGNSPLHF.

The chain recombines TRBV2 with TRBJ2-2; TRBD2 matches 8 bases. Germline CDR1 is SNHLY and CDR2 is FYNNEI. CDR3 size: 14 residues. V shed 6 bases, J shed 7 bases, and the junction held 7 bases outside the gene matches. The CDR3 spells CASSATSVIGELFF. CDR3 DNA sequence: TGTGCCAGCAGCGCGACTAGCGTAATCGGGGAGCTGTTTTTT. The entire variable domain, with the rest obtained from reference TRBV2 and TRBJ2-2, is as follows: EPEVTQTPSHQVTQMGQEVILRCVPISNHLYFYWYRQILGQKVEFLVSFYNNEISEKSEIFDDQFSVERPDGSNFTLKIRSTKLEDSAMYFCASSATSVIGELFFGEGSRLTVL.

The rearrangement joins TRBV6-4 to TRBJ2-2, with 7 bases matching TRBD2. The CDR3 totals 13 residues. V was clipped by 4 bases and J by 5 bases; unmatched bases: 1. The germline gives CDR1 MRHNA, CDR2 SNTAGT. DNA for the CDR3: TGTGCCAGCAGTGTCGGGGGGACCGGGGAGCTGTTTTTT. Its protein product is CASSVGGTGELFF.

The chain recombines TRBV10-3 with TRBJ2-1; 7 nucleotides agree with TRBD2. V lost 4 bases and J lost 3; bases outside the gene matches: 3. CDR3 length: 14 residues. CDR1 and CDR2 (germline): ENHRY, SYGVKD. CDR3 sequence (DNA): TGTGCCATCAGTGCCGGGACTATCTACAATGAGCAGTTCTTC. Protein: CAISAGTIYNEQFF.

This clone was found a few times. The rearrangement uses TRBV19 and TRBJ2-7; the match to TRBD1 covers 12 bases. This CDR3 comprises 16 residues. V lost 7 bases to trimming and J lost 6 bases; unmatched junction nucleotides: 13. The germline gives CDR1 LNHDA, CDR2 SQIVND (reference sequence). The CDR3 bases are TGTGCCAGTATGGGATCCATGAGGGACAGGGGGCTCGAGCAGTACTTC. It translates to CASMGSMRDRGLEQYF.

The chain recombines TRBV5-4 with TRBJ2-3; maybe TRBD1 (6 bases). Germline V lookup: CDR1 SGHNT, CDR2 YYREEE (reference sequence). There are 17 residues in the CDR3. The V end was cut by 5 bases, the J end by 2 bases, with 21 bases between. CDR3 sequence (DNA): TGTGCCAGCAGTGACCTTGGAAAGGGACAACTCACAGATACGCAGTATTTT. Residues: CASSDLGKGQLTDTQYF.

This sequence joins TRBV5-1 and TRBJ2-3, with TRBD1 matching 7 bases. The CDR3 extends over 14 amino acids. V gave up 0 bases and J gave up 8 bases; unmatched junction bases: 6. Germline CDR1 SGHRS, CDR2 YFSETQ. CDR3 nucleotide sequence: TGCGCCAGCAGCTTGGCCGAGGGGGCGGCTACGCAGTATTTT. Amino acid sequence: CASSLAEGAATQYF.

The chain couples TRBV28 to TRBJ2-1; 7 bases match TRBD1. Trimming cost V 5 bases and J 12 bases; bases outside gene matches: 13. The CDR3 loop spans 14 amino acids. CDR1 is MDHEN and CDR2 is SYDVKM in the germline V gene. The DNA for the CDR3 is TGTGCCAGCAGTCCGGGACAGACGACAAGTGGGCAGTTCTTC. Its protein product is CASSPGQTTSGQFF.

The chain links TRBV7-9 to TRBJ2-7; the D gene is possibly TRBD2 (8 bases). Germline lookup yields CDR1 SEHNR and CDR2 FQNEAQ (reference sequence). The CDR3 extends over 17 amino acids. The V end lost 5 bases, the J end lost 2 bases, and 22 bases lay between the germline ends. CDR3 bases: TGTGCCAGCAGCCCGGTAAGGGGGCTAGCGGGCACCTACGAGCAGTACTTC. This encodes CASSPVRGLAGTYEQYF.

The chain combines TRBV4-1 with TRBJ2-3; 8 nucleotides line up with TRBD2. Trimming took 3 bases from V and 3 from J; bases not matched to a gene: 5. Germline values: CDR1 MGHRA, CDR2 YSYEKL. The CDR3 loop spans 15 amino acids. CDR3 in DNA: TGCGCCAGCAGCCAGCCGGGGGGGCTGACAGATACGCAGTATTTT. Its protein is CASSQPGGLTDTQYF.

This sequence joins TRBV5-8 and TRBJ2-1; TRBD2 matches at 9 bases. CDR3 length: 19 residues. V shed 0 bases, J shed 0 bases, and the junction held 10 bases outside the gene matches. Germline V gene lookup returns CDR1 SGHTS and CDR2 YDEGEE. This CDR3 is CASSLVVLAGVGSYNEQFF. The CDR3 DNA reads TGTGCCAGCAGCTTGGTGGTGTTAGCGGGGGTCGGCTCCTACAATGAGCAGTTCTTC.

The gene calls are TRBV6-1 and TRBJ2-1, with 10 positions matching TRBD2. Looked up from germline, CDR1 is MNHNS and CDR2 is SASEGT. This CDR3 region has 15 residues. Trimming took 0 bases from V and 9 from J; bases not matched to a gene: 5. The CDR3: CASSEAASGSVEQFF. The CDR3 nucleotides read TGTGCCAGCAGTGAAGCGGCTAGCGGGAGTGTTGAGCAGTTCTTC.

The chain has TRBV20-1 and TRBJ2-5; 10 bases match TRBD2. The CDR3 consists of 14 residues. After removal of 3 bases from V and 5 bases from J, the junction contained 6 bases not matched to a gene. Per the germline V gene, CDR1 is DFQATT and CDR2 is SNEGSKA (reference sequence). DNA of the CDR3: TGCAGTGCTAGTCTAGCGGGAGTTCGGGAGACCCAGTACTTC. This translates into CSASLAGVRETQYF.

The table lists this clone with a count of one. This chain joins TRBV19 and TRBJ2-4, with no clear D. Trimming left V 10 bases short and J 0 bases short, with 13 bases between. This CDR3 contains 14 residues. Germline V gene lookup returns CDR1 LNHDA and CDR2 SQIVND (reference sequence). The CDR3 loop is CATQADGAKNIQYF. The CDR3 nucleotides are TGTGCCACTCAGGCCGACGGAGCCAAAAACATTCAGTACTTC.

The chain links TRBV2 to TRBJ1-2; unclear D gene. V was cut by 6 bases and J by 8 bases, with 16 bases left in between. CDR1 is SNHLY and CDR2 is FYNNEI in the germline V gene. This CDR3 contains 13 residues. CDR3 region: CASRTVLSGGYTF. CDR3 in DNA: TGTGCCAGCAGGACCGTCCTCTCGGGAGGCTACACCTTC.

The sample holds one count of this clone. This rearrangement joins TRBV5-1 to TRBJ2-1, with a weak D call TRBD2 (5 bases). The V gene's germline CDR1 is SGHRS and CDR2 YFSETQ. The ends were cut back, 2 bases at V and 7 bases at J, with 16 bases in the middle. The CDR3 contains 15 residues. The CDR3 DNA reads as TGCGCCAGCAGCTTACAAGGCGAGGGCTTGAATGAGCAGTTCTTC. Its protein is CASSLQGEGLNEQFF.

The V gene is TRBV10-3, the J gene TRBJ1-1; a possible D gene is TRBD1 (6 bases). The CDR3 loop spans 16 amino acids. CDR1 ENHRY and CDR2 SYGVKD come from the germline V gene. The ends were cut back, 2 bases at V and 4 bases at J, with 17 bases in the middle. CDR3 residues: CAISETGLTGSTEAFF. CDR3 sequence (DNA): TGTGCCATCAGTGAGACGGGCCTTACAGGGAGCACTGAAGCTTTCTTT.

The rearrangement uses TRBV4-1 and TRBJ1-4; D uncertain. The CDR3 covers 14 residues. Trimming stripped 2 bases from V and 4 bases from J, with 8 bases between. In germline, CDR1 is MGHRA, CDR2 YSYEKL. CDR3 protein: CASSQTGNNEKLFF. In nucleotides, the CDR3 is TGCGCCAGCAGCCAAACGGGGAATAATGAAAAACTGTTTTTT.

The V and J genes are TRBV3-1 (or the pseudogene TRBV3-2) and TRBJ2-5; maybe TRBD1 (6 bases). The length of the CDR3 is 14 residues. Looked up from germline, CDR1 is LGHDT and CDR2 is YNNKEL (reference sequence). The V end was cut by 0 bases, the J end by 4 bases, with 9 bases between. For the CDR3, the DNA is TGTGCCAGCAGCCAAGATTCAGGGGTAGAGACCCAGTACTTC. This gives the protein CASSQDSGVETQYF.

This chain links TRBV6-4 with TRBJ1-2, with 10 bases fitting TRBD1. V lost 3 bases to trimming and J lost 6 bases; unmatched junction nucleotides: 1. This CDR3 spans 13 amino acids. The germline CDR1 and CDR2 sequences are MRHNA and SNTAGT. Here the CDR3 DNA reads TGTGCCAGCAGTGAGACAGGGGGCAATGGCTACACCTTC. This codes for CASSETGGNGYTF.

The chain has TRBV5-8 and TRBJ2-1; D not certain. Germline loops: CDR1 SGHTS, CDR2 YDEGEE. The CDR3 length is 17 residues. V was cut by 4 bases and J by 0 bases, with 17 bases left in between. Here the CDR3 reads CASSPPIIHSSYNEQFF. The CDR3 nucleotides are TGTGCCAGCAGCCCTCCAATTATCCATAGCTCCTACAATGAGCAGTTCTTC.